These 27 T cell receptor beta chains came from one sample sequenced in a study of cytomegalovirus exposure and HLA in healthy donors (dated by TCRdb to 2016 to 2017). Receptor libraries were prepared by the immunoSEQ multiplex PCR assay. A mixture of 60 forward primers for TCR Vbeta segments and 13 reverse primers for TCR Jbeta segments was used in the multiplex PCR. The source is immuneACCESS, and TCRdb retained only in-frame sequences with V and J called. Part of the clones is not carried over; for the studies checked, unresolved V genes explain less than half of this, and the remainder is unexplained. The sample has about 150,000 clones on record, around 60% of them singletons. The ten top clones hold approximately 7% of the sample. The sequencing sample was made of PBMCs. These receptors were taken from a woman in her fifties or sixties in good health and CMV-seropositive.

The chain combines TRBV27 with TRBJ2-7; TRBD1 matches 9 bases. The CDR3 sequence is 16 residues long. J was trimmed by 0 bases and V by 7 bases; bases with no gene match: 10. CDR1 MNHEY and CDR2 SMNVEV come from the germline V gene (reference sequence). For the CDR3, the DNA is TGTGCCAGCACCGATACCGGGACAGGGAGCTCCTACGAGCAGTACTTC. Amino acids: CASTDTGTGSSYEQYF.

This CDR3 is CASSVGASGSGETQYF. For the CDR3, the DNA is TGTGCCAGCAGCGTAGGGGCTAGCGGGAGTGGAGAGACCCAGTACTTC. This chain joins TRBV9 and TRBJ2-5; 10 nucleotides match TRBD2. J was trimmed by 4 bases and V by 0 bases; bases with no gene match: 6. The germline V gene encodes CDR1 SGDLS and CDR2 YYNGEE. The CDR3 runs 16 residues. The full variable domain, with the rest looked up from reference TRBV9 and TRBJ2-5, is DSGVTQTPKHLITATGQRVTLRCSPRSGDLSVYWYQQSLDQGLQFLIQYYNGEERAKGNILERFSAQQFPDLHSELNLSSLELGDSALYFCASSVGASGSGETQYFGPGTRLLVL.

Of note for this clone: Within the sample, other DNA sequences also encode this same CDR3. Here the CDR3 DNA reads TGCGCCAGCAGTCGGGACAGGGGCTACGAGCAGTACTTC. Translated: CASSRDRGYEQYF. This sequence joins TRBV10-1 and TRBJ2-7; 10 bases line up with TRBD1. V dropped 5 bases and J dropped 3; count of bases not matched to a gene: 1. The CDR3 length is 13 residues. Per the germline V gene, CDR1 is WNHNN and CDR2 is SYGVQD (reference sequence).

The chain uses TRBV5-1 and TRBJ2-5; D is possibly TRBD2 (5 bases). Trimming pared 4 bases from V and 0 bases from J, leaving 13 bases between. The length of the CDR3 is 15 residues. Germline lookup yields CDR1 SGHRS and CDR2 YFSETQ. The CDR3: CASSPVAGYQETQYF. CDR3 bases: TGCGCCAGCAGCCCAGTGGCGGGCTACCAAGAGACCCAGTACTTC.

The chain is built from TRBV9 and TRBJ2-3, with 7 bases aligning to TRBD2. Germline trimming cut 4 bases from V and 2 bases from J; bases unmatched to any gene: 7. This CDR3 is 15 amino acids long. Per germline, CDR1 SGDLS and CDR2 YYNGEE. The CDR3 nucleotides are TGTGCCAGCAGCCCAACCGGGACTAACACAGATACGCAGTATTTT. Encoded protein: CASSPTGTNTDTQYF.

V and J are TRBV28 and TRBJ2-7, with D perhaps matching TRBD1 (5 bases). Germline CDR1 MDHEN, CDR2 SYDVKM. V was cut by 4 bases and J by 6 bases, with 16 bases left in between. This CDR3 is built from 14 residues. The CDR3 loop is CASSSPQTASEQYF. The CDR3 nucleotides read TGTGCCAGCAGTTCCCCCCAGACAGCCTCCGAGCAGTACTTC.

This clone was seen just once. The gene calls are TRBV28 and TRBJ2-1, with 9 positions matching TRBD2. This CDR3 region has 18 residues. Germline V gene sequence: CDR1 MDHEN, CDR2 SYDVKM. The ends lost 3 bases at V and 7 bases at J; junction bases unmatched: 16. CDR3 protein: CASSFETGGLAGTNEQFF. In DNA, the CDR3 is TGTGCCAGCAGTTTTGAGACGGGAGGGCTAGCGGGAACGAATGAGCAGTTCTTC.

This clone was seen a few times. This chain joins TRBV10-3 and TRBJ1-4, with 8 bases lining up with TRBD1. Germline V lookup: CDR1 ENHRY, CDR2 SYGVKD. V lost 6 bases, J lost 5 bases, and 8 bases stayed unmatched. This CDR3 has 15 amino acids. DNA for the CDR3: TGTGCCATCAGCGAAAGGAACAGGGGGAATGAAAAACTGTTTTTT. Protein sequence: CAISERNRGNEKLFF.

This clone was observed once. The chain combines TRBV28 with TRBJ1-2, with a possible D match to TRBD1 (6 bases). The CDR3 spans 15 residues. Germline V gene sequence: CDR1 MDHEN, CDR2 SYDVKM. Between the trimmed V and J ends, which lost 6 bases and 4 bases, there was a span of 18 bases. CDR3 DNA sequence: TGTGCCAGCAGACCACCTGAGGGGGGGAGCTATGGCTACACCTTC. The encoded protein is CASRPPEGGSYGYTF.

CDR3 sequence (DNA): TGTGCCAGCAGAGCTTCAACAGGGGGATACGAGCAGTACTTC. Translated: CASRASTGGYEQYF. V and J are TRBV5-6 and TRBJ2-7, with 8 bases lining up with TRBD1. This CDR3 contains 14 residues. Germline V gene sequence: CDR1 SGHDT, CDR2 YYEEEE. V dropped 5 bases and J dropped 4; count of bases not matched to a gene: 8.

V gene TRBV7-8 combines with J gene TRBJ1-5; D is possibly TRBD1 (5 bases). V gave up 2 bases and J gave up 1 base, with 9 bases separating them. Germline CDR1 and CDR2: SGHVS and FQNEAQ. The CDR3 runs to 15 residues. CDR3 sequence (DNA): TGTGCCAGCAGCTTACAGGGTAGCAGCAATCAGCCCCAGCATTTT. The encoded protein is CASSLQGSSNQPQHF.

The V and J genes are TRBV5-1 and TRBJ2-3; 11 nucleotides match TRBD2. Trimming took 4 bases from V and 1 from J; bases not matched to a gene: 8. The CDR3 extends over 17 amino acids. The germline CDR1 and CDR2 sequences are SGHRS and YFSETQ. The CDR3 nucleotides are TGCGCCAGCAGCCTTTCCATAGCGGGAGGGGGCACAGATACGCAGTATTTT. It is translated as CASSLSIAGGGTDTQYF. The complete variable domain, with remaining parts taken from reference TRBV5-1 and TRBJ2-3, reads KAGVTQTPRYLIKTRGQQVTLSCSPISGHRSVSWYQQTPGQGLQFLFEYFSETQRNKGNFPGRFSGRQFSNSRSEMNVSTLELGDSALYLCASSLSIAGGGTDTQYFGPGTRLTVL.

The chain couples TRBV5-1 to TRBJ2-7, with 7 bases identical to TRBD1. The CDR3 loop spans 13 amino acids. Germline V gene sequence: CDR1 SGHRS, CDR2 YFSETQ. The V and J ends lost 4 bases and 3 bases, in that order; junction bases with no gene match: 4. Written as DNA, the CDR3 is TGCGCCAGCAGCCTGACAGGGAGCTACGAGCAGTACTTC. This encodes CASSLTGSYEQYF.

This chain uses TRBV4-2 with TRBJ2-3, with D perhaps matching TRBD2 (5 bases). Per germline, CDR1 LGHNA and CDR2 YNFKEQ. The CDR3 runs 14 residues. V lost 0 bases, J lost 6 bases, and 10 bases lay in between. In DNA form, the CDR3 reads TGTGCCAGCAGCCAAGATCGGGGAAGGGATACGCAGTATTTT. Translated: CASSQDRGRDTQYF.

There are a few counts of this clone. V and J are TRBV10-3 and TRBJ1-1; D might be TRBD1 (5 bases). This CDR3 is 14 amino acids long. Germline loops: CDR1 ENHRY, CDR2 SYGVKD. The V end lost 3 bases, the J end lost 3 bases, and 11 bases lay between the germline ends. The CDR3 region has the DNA TGTGCCATCAGTGAAGGGGTATGGCACACTGAAGCTTTCTTT. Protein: CAISEGVWHTEAFF.

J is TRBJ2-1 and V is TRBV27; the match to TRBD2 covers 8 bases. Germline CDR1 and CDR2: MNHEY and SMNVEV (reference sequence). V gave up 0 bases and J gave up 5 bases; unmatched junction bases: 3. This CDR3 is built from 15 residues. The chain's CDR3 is CASSLSGRANNEQFF. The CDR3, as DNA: TGTGCCAGCAGTTTATCCGGGAGGGCGAACAATGAGCAGTTCTTC.

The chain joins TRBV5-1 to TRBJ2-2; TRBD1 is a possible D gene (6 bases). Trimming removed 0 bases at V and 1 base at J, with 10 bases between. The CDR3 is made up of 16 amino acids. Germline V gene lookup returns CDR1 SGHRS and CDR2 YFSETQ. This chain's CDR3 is CASSLGGQRNTGELFF. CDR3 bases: TGCGCCAGCAGCTTGGGTGGACAGCGGAACACCGGGGAGCTGTTTTTT.

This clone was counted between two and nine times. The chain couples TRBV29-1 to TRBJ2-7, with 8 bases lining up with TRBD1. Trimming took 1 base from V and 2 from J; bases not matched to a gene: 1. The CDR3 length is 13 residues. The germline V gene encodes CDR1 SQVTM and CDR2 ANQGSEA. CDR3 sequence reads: CSVEGDRTYEQYF. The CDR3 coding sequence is TGCAGCGTTGAAGGGGACAGGACCTACGAGCAGTACTTC.

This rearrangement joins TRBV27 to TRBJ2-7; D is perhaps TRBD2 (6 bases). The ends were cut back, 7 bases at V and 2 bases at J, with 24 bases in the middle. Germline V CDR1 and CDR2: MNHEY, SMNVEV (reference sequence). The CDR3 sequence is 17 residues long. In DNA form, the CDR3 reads TGTGCCAGCATTCCTCTCTCCCGGCCGGCGGGACCCTACGAGCAGTACTTC. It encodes CASIPLSRPAGPYEQYF.

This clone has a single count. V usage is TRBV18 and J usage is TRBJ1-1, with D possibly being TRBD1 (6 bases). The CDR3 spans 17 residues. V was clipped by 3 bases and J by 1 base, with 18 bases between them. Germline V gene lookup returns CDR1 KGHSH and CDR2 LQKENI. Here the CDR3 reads CASSPGARGVGNTEAFF. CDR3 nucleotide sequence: TGTGCCAGCTCACCGGGGGCTCGGGGGGTAGGGAACACTGAAGCTTTCTTT.

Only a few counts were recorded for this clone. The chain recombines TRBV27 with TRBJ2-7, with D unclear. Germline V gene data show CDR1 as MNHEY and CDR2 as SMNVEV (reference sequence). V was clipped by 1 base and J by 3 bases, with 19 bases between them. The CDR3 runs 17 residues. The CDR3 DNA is TGTGCCAGCAGTTTATATCCCCCAAGAGGCCAGAGCTACGAGCAGTACTTC. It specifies CASSLYPPRGQSYEQYF.

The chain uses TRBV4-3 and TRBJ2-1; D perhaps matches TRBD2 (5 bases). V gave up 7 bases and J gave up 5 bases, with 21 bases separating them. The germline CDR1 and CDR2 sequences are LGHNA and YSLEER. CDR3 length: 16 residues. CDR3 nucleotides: TGCGCCAGCACCCCCCGGCTGACCTTTAGCGACAATGAGCAGTTCTTC. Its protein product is CASTPRLTFSDNEQFF.

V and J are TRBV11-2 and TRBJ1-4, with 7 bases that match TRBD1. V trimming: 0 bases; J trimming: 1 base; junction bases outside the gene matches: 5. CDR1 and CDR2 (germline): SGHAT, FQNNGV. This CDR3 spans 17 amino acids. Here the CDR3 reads CASSLDQRTGTNEKLFF. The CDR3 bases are TGTGCCAGCAGCTTAGATCAGAGGACAGGAACTAATGAAAAACTGTTTTTT.

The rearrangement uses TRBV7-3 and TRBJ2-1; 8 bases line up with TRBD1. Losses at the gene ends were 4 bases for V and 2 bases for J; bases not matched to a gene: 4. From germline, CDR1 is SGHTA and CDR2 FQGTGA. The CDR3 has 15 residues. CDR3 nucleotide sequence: TGTGCCAGCAGCTCCGGGACAGGTACCTACAATGAGCAGTTCTTC. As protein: CASSSGTGTYNEQFF.

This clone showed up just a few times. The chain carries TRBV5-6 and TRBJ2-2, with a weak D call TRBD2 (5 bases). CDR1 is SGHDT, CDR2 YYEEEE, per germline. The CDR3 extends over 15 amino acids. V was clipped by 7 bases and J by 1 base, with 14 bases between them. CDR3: CASLLGTVNTGELFF. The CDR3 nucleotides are TGTGCCAGCTTACTAGGAACGGTGAACACCGGGGAGCTGTTTTTT.

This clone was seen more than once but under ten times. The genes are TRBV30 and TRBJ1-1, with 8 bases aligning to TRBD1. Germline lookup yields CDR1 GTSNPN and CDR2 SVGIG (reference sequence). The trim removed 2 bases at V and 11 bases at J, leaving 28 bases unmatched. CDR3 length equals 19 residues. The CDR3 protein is CAWSSDRVKTSWSSGDAFF. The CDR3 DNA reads TGTGCCTGGAGTTCGGACAGGGTGAAAACCTCTTGGAGTTCGGGAGATGCTTTCTTT.

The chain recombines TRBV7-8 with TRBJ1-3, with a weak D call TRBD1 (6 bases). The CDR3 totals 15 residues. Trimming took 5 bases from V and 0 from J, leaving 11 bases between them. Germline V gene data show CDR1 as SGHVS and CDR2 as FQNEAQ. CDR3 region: CASSPDSYSGNTIYF. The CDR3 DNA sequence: TGTGCCAGCAGCCCGGACAGCTACTCTGGAAACACCATATATTTT.